The sequence of this T cell receptor beta chain was determined in a study of blood T cell repertoires in COVID-19. Germline lookup yields CDR1 SGHTA and CDR2 FQGTGA. Trimming cost V 3 bases and J 2 bases, with 13 bases left between them. There are 15 residues in the CDR3. TCRdb's table, derived via immunoSEQ multiplex PCR, lists solely in-frame clones and lacks some. This table holds roughly 59,000 clones, under 80% found once. This sequence joins TRBV7-3 and TRBJ1-1; D is ambiguous. The sequencing input was peripheral blood. The TCR sequence derives from a human donor in a cohort sampled during active COVID-19. The CDR3 region has the DNA TGTGCCAGCAGCTTGTTCCCCTTGGGCAACACTGAAGCTTTCTTT. Its protein is CASSLFPLGNTEAFF.